This is a list of T cell receptor beta chains from one sample in a study of response to subunit inactivated influenza vaccine. One entry per CDR3 protein, called by TCRdb with MiXCR from the RT-PCR reads. This table has hundreds of thousands of distinct CDR3 sequences, approximately 7.7% appearing once. Here the sequenced sample was PBMCs from blood, taken less than 30 months after vaccination. Source of these receptors: a man in his fifties or sixties who received an inactivated influenza vaccine. Each CDR3 is given with its conserved first and last residue. The order of the fields is J gene, D gene, clone size, V gene, CDR3 DNA, CDR3 protein. A D gene is named only where the DNA matches it firmly. The size of a clone is reported for some rows only, either as once, few or many, or as a class for expanded clones.

TRBJ2-7 | TRBD2 | few | TRBV12-3/TRBV12-4 | TGTGCCAGCAGTCCCCACGGAAGACTAGCTGCCTACGAGCAGTACTTC | CASSPHGRLAAYEQYF
TRBJ2-2 | TRBD2 | NA | TRBV7-9 | TGTGCCAGCAGCTTAAGAACCGGGACTAGTAACTCCGGGGAGCTGTTTTTT | CASSLRTGTSNSGELFF
TRBJ2-1 | NA | NA | TRBV6-6 | TGTGCCAGCAGTACCAGGGGTTGGGAGCAGTTCTTC | CASSTRGWEQFF
TRBJ2-3 | TRBD2 | few | TRBV28 | TGTGCCAGCAGTCCTATTATGTCGCTAGCGGGAGGGGCAGATACGCAGTATTTT | CASSPIMSLAGGADTQYF
TRBJ2-7 | TRBD1 | few | TRBV7-6 | TGTGCCAGCAGCTCCTCGGACAGGTTCGAGCAGTACTTC | CASSSSDRFEQYF
TRBJ2-5 | TRBD1 | many | TRBV5-1 | TGCGCCAGCAGCCTCGGGACAGCCTTCCAAGAGACCCAGTACTTC | CASSLGTAFQETQYF
TRBJ2-1 | NA | NA | TRBV20-1 | TGCAGTGCTAACGGCTATGACCAGTTCTTC | CSANGYDQFF
TRBJ1-1 | NA | many | TRBV6-5 | TGTGCCAGCAGTTCCCCGGGCAGGGTGGGCACTGAAGCTTTCTTT | CASSSPGRVGTEAFF
TRBJ2-2 | TRBD1 | NA | TRBV7-2 | TGTGCCAGCAGCACCAGACAGGGGACCACCGGGGAGCTGTTTTTT | CASSTRQGTTGELFF
TRBJ2-7 | NA | many | TRBV20-1 | TGCAGTGCTAGAGTAAATGGGGGCCTCTACGAGCAGTACTTC | CSARVNGGLYEQYF
TRBJ2-7 | NA | many | TRBV18 | TGTGCCAGCTCACCCGTACGCGAGGAGCAGTACTTC | CASSPVREEQYF
TRBJ2-1 | TRBD2 | few | TRBV3-1 | TGTGCCAGCAGCCAAGTCAGGATAGCGGGAGACAATGAGCAGTTCTTC | CASSQVRIAGDNEQFF
TRBJ1-2 | TRBD1 | few | TRBV20-1 | TGCAGTGCCGACCCGGGACAGGGGAACTATGGCTACACCTTC | CSADPGQGNYGYTF
TRBJ2-7 | NA | NA | TRBV11-2 | TGTGCCAGCAGCTTCCAAGACCGGGGACGAGCCTACGAGCAGTACTTC | CASSFQDRGRAYEQYF
TRBJ2-5 | TRBD1 | once | TRBV7-9 | TGTGCCAGCAGCTTCCAAGGGACAGCCCAAGAGACCCGGTACTTC | CASSFQGTAQETRYF
TRBJ1-5 | NA | many | TRBV5-1 | TGCGCCAGCAGCTTGGAGGCAGTCTCGGTTGGAAATCAGCCCCAGCATTTT | CASSLEAVSVGNQPQHF
TRBJ2-5 | TRBD2 | NA | TRBV2 | TGTGCCAGCGCGAGCGGGGGCTACTTAGAGACCCAGTACTTC | CASASGGYLETQYF
TRBJ1-1 | NA | many | TRBV5-6 | TGTGCCAGCAGCCAGACTGGGGATGACACTGAAGCTTTCTTT | CASSQTGDDTEAFF
TRBJ2-2 | TRBD2 | few | TRBV5-4 | TGTGCCAGCAGCTTGGGGGCGACTAGCGGGACGCCGAACACCGGGGAGCTGTTTTTT | CASSLGATSGTPNTGELFF
TRBJ1-1 | NA | many | TRBV11-1 | TGTGCCAGCAGCTTACCTCCGTGGCAGGGAAAAGCGAACACTGAAGCTTTCTTT | CASSLPPWQGKANTEAFF
TRBJ2-1 | TRBD2 | few | TRBV20-1 | TGCAGTGCTACGACTAGCGGGTATGACAATGAGCAGTTCTTC | CSATTSGYDNEQFF
TRBJ2-5 | TRBD1 | many | TRBV29-1 | TGCAGCACGGACAGGGGGCAGATGGGCCAGTACTTC | CSTDRGQMGQYF
TRBJ1-5 | NA | few | TRBV15 | TGTGCCACCAGCAGGACAAGCAGCGACGTTCTTGGCATGTGGACGCCCCAGCATTTT | CATSRTSSDVLGMWTPQHF